Listed below are T cell receptor beta chains from one sample, sequenced in a study of blood T cell repertoires in COVID-19. Measured with immunoSEQ multiplex PCR; TCRdb has only the in-frame clones, and not every one. There are about 170,000 clones in the sample; about 83% occur only once, and over 3.5% lies in the top ten. Sequencing was carried out using peripheral blood. The receptors stem from a man aged 18 to 29 with active or convalescent COVID-19. Each CDR3 is given with its conserved first and last residue. D genes are given only for firm matches. The listing skips clone size in some rows; elsewhere it reads once, few, many or a size class.

cdr3_aa: CASSLGQGGTEAFF
cdr3_nt: TGTGCCAGCAGCCTCGGACAGGGGGGCACTGAAGCTTTCTTT
v_call: TRBV6-1
clone_size: .
d_call: TRBD1
j_call: TRBJ1-1

cdr3_aa: CATSDRRTGGDVNEQFF
cdr3_nt: TGTGCCACCAGTGACCGGCGGACAGGGGGCGATGTCAATGAGCAGTTCTTC
v_call: TRBV24-1
clone_size: .
d_call: TRBD1
j_call: TRBJ2-1

cdr3_aa: CASSQDRRQGLHEQYF
cdr3_nt: TGTGCCAGCAGCCAAGATCGTAGACAGGGGCTCCACGAGCAGTACTTC
v_call: TRBV3-1/TRBV3-2
clone_size: .
d_call: TRBD1
j_call: TRBJ2-7

cdr3_aa: CASSQSARGRSGELFF
cdr3_nt: TGTGCCAGCAGCCAATCGGCGCGGGGCCGATCGGGGGAGCTGTTTTTT
v_call: TRBV3-1/TRBV3-2
clone_size: .
d_call: .
j_call: TRBJ2-2

cdr3_aa: CASSLGGYDSPLHF
cdr3_nt: TGTGCCAGCAGCCTAGGGGGCTACGATTCACCCCTCCACTTT
v_call: TRBV7-3
clone_size: .
d_call: TRBD1
j_call: TRBJ1-6

cdr3_aa: CASSLGEYNEQFF
cdr3_nt: TGTGCCAGCAGTCTGGGAGAATACAATGAGCAGTTCTTC
v_call: TRBV25-1
clone_size: once
d_call: .
j_call: TRBJ2-1

cdr3_aa: CATSRDYRTEAFF
cdr3_nt: TGTGCCACCAGCAGAGATTATCGGACTGAAGCTTTCTTT
v_call: TRBV15
clone_size: .
d_call: .
j_call: TRBJ1-1

cdr3_aa: CASSLEGPSATYEQYF
cdr3_nt: TGCGCCAGCAGCCTTGAGGGACCTAGCGCCACCTACGAGCAGTACTTC
v_call: TRBV4-3
clone_size: .
d_call: .
j_call: TRBJ2-7

cdr3_aa: CASSQDLAKNIQYF
cdr3_nt: TGCGCCAGCAGCCAAGACCTAGCCAAAAACATTCAGTACTTC
v_call: TRBV4-1
clone_size: .
d_call: .
j_call: TRBJ2-4

cdr3_aa: CASSFRGNSGNTIYF
cdr3_nt: TGTGCCAGCAGTTTTCGGGGAAACTCTGGAAACACCATATATTTT
v_call: TRBV28
clone_size: .
d_call: .
j_call: TRBJ1-3

cdr3_aa: CASSYLGLMGGEQFF
cdr3_nt: TGTGCCAGCAGTTACCTAGGACTCATGGGTGGCGAGCAGTTCTTC
v_call: TRBV6-5
clone_size: .
d_call: .
j_call: TRBJ2-1

cdr3_aa: CASSEGGGRMVNSGNTIYF
cdr3_nt: TGTGCCAGCAGTGAAGGGGGAGGACGGATGGTCAACTCTGGAAACACCATATATTTT
v_call: TRBV2
clone_size: .
d_call: .
j_call: TRBJ1-3

cdr3_aa: CAWSVKAGGSGYTF
cdr3_nt: TGTGCCTGGAGTGTAAAGGCAGGGGGCTCTGGCTACACCTTC
v_call: TRBV30
clone_size: .
d_call: TRBD1
j_call: TRBJ1-2

cdr3_aa: CASSLSSGLEGNQPQHF
cdr3_nt: TGTGCCAGCAGTTTATCATCAGGGCTAGAGGGCAATCAGCCCCAGCATTTT
v_call: TRBV27
clone_size: .
d_call: .
j_call: TRBJ1-5

cdr3_aa: CASSLVSGDINTEAFF
cdr3_nt: TGTGCCAGCAGCCTAGTTAGTGGGGACATTAACACTGAAGCTTTCTTT
v_call: TRBV7-2
clone_size: .
d_call: .
j_call: TRBJ1-1

cdr3_aa: CAWSGQGAPIYGYTF
cdr3_nt: TGTGCCTGGAGTGGACAGGGGGCCCCTATCTATGGCTACACCTTC
v_call: TRBV30
clone_size: .
d_call: TRBD1
j_call: TRBJ1-2

cdr3_aa: CASSLVQTHNEQFF
cdr3_nt: TGTGCCAGCAGCTTAGTACAGACCCACAATGAGCAGTTCTTC
v_call: TRBV7-9
clone_size: .
d_call: .
j_call: TRBJ2-1

cdr3_aa: CAISERGTEAFF
cdr3_nt: TGTGCCATCAGTGAGAGGGGTACTGAAGCTTTCTTT
v_call: TRBV10-3
clone_size: .
d_call: .
j_call: TRBJ1-1

cdr3_aa: CATSEPGTGDNQPQHF
cdr3_nt: TGTGCCACCAGTGAACCCGGGACAGGGGACAATCAGCCCCAGCATTTT
v_call: TRBV24-1
clone_size: .
d_call: TRBD1
j_call: TRBJ1-5

cdr3_aa: CSVTGGDYGYTF
cdr3_nt: TGCAGCGTTACAGGGGGAGACTATGGCTACACCTTC
v_call: TRBV29-1
clone_size: .
d_call: TRBD1
j_call: TRBJ1-2

cdr3_aa: CASSQDRGWDQPQHF
cdr3_nt: TGTGCCAGCAGCCAGGACAGAGGATGGGATCAGCCCCAGCATTTT
v_call: TRBV7-6
clone_size: .
d_call: .
j_call: TRBJ1-5

cdr3_aa: CASSLGRDDTQYF
cdr3_nt: TGCGCCAGCAGCTTGGGGCGGGATGATACGCAGTATTTT
v_call: TRBV5-1
clone_size: .
d_call: .
j_call: TRBJ2-3

cdr3_aa: CASSLVTGGNQPQHF
cdr3_nt: TGTGCCAGCAGCTTAGTTACAGGGGGCAATCAGCCCCAGCATTTT
v_call: TRBV7-2
clone_size: .
d_call: TRBD1
j_call: TRBJ1-5

cdr3_aa: CASERGRANTEAFF
cdr3_nt: TGTGCCAGCGAACGCGGGCGGGCGAACACTGAAGCTTTCTTT
v_call: TRBV2
clone_size: .
d_call: .
j_call: TRBJ1-1

cdr3_aa: CAISDRGNTEAFF
cdr3_nt: TGTGCCATCAGTGATAGGGGTAACACTGAAGCTTTCTTT
v_call: TRBV10-3
clone_size: .
d_call: .
j_call: TRBJ1-1

cdr3_aa: CASSLGGDQPQHF
cdr3_nt: TGTGCCAGCAGCTTGGGGGGGGATCAGCCCCAGCATTTT
v_call: TRBV7-9
clone_size: .
d_call: .
j_call: TRBJ1-5

cdr3_aa: CASSETGTGGSPLHF
cdr3_nt: TGTGCCAGCAGTGAAACCGGGACAGGGGGATCACCCCTCCACTTT
v_call: TRBV25-1
clone_size: .
d_call: TRBD1
j_call: TRBJ1-6

cdr3_aa: CASSQDSRTSGRYEQFF
cdr3_nt: TGCGCCAGCAGCCAAGATTCCCGGACTAGCGGGAGATATGAGCAGTTCTTC
v_call: TRBV4-3
clone_size: .
d_call: TRBD2
j_call: TRBJ2-1

cdr3_aa: CAISAGSTEPYEQYF
cdr3_nt: TGTGCCATCAGCGCCGGGTCGACAGAACCCTACGAGCAGTACTTC
v_call: TRBV10-3
clone_size: .
d_call: .
j_call: TRBJ2-7

cdr3_aa: CASSLNGARGYTF
cdr3_nt: TGTGCCAGCAGCTTAAATGGGGCGCGGGGCTACACCTTC
v_call: TRBV7-2
clone_size: .
d_call: .
j_call: TRBJ1-2

cdr3_aa: CASSFRDSISNQPQHF
cdr3_nt: TGTGCCAGCAGCTTTCGAGATTCGATTAGCAATCAGCCCCAGCATTTT
v_call: TRBV7-8
clone_size: .
d_call: .
j_call: TRBJ1-5